This T cell receptor (beta chain) was found in a study of beta chain features in type 1 diabetes. In the study overall: Sorted cells examined across all samples numbered around 110,000,000.

Study-wide results and limits: The study found moderately but significantly shorter TCRB CDR3s in all four CD4+ subsets of Type 1 diabetes patients. Small HLA sub-analyses could not settle whether HLA shapes TCRB rearrangement.

This clone came up a few times. The antigen remains unidentified. The whole isolated RNA underwent reverse transcription, so sequencing captured expressed TCRB transcripts. This table comes from immunoSEQ multiplex PCR, and its TCRdb copy is limited to in-frame clones, with some not included. The table has 300,000 to 400,000 clones, 8.5% to 10% seen once. The germline V gene has CDR1 SGDLS and CDR2 YYNGEE. The CDR3 contains 16 residues. The V gene end was trimmed by 3 bases and the J gene end by 3 bases; junction bases not matched to a gene: 10. Sequenced: central memory CD4+ T cells from blood. The sequence came from a man aged 25-45 years with type 1 diabetes. This chain connects TRBV9 to TRBJ2-7, with TRBD1 matching over 9 bases. The CDR3 nucleotides read TGTGCCAGCAGCGCAACCACAGGGGGCCCCGGCTACGAGCAGTACTTC. Amino acid sequence: CASSATTGGPGYEQYF.